The 27 T cell receptor beta chains below were found in one sample sequenced in a study of blood T cell repertoires in COVID-19. Produced via immunoSEQ multiplex PCR; TCRdb's table is partial and in-frame only. Of about 24,000 clones in the sample, roughly 91% were seen once. Sequencing was done on a sample of peripheral blood. These receptors were obtained from a man in his 70s with COVID-19, enrolled during active disease.

The rearrangement links TRBV7-9 to TRBJ1-1; TRBD1 is a possible D gene (5 bases). This CDR3 region has 14 residues. Germline-derived CDR1 and CDR2 are SEHNR and FQNEAQ (reference sequence). V shed 5 bases and J shed 1 base, with 11 bases lying between them. CDR3 sequence (DNA): TGTGCCAGCAGCCCCTTACAGGAGAACACTGAAGCTTTCTTT. Translated, it gives CASSPLQENTEAFF.

This chain joins TRBV19 and TRBJ2-2, with 11 positions matching TRBD2. Per the germline V gene, CDR1 is LNHDA and CDR2 is SQIVND (reference sequence). This CDR3 is 15 amino acids long. Trimming removed 5 bases from V and 2 bases from J; junction bases left unmatched: 1. The CDR3 nucleotides are TGTGCCAGTAGTCTAGCGGGAGGCAACACCGGGGAGCTGTTTTTT. Its translation is CASSLAGGNTGELFF.

The chain recombines TRBV5-6 with TRBJ2-1; D gene unclear. Germline-derived CDR1 and CDR2 are SGHDT and YYEEEE. Deletions cut 0 bases from V and 0 bases from J, with 10 bases between. The length of the CDR3 is 16 residues. CDR3 residues: CASSLGLPFSYNEQFF. The CDR3 DNA reads TGTGCCAGCAGCTTGGGACTGCCCTTCTCCTACAATGAGCAGTTCTTC.

This clone was seen a single time. V gene TRBV11-2 combines with J gene TRBJ2-1; TRBD2 agrees at 7 bases. V shed 5 bases and J 4 bases; nucleotides not matched to a gene: 8. CDR1 SGHAT and CDR2 FQNNGV come from the germline V gene. CDR3 length: 15 residues. The CDR3 DNA sequence: TGTGCCAGCAGCCCTTCGCGGGGGAGATACAATGAGCAGTTCTTC. Its protein is CASSPSRGRYNEQFF.

The chain combines TRBV5-4 with TRBJ1-2; TRBD1 is a possible D gene (5 bases). This CDR3 has 14 amino acids. Germline assignment: CDR1 SGHNT and CDR2 YYREEE (reference sequence). Trimming removed 0 bases from V and 5 bases from J, with 11 bases in between. CDR3 region: CASSLALTAYGYTF. The CDR3 DNA sequence: TGTGCCAGCAGCTTGGCTCTGACAGCTTATGGCTACACCTTC. Full variable domain (remainder filled in from reference TRBV5-4 and TRBJ1-2): ETGVTQSPTHLIKTRGQQVTLRCSSQSGHNTVSWYQQALGQGPQFIFQYYREEENGRGNFPPRFSGLQFPNYSSELNVNALELDDSALYLCASSLALTAYGYTFGSGTRLTVV.

This clone has just one count. The chain couples TRBV7-2 to TRBJ1-2; TRBD1 agrees at 8 bases. The V segment lost 5 bases and the J segment 6 bases; nucleotides outside the gene matches: 17. The CDR3 spans 17 residues. Per germline, CDR1 SGHTA and CDR2 FQGNSA. CDR3 amino acids: CASSPWGDAGGFDGYTF. CDR3 nucleotides: TGTGCCAGCAGCCCGTGGGGGGACGCAGGGGGCTTCGATGGCTACACCTTC.

The chain has TRBV9 and TRBJ2-3; TRBD2 is a possible D gene (6 bases). The germline V gene encodes CDR1 SGDLS and CDR2 YYNGEE. The CDR3 totals 14 residues. V was trimmed by 7 bases and J by 5 bases, leaving 17 bases between them. The DNA of the CDR3 is TGTGCCAGCGCGAGGGTGGGGGGAGGAGATACGCAGTATTTT. Translation: CASARVGGGDTQYF.

This chain connects TRBV7-9 to TRBJ2-7, with D perhaps matching TRBD2 (7 bases). V was shortened by 2 bases and J by 6 bases, with 23 bases between the two germline ends. This CDR3 has 17 residues. Germline CDR1 is SEHNR and CDR2 is FQNEAQ (reference sequence). DNA for the CDR3: TGTGCCAGCAGCTTAATGTCTCGGGGGGCGCGTTATGGCGAGCAGTACTTC. Amino acid sequence: CASSLMSRGARYGEQYF.

The V call is TRBV27, the J call TRBJ2-7, with TRBD1 matching 9 bases. V gave up 8 bases and J gave up 1 base; unmatched junction bases: 12. CDR1 and CDR2 (germline): MNHEY, SMNVEV (reference sequence). CDR3 length: 16 residues. The CDR3, as DNA: TGTGCCAGCGCGGAGGGACAGGGTTATTTGTCCTACGAGCAGTACTTC. Translated: CASAEGQGYLSYEQYF.

A word on this clone: The junction departs from germline at one end; a sequencing error may be responsible. This chain connects TRBV19 to TRBJ2-7; D is undetermined. Germline V CDR1 and CDR2: LNHDA, SQIVND (reference sequence). CDR3 size: 12 residues. The CDR3 reads CASSGHGYPSHF. The DNA of the CDR3 is TGTGCCAGTAGTGGGCACGGCTACCCTTCACACTTC.

The chain has TRBV19 and TRBJ1-5; D gene unclear. CDR3 size: 12 residues. With 7 bases removed from V and 7 bases from J, the gap between germline ends came to 11 bases. Germline lookup yields CDR1 LNHDA and CDR2 SQIVND (reference sequence). Written as DNA, the CDR3 is TGTGCCAGTAACCCGCGGGGACAGCCCCAGCATTTT. Protein: CASNPRGQPQHF. The whole variable domain, filled in from reference TRBV19 and TRBJ1-5, reads DGGITQSPKYLFRKEGQNVTLSCEQNLNHDAMYWYRQDPGQGLRLIYYSQIVNDFQKGDIAEGYSVSREKKESFPLTVTSAQKNPTAFYLCASNPRGQPQHFGDGTRLSIL.

The chain uses TRBV30 and TRBJ2-1; maybe TRBD1 (6 bases). The CDR3 has 15 residues. Trimming removed 1 base at V and 3 bases at J, with 13 bases between. Per germline, CDR1 GTSNPN and CDR2 SVGIG (reference sequence). The CDR3 nucleotides read TGTGCCTGGAGTGGGGGGCAGAACCTCTACAATGAGCAGTTCTTC. Translated, it gives CAWSGGQNLYNEQFF.

In this sample, this clone turned up once. The V and J genes are TRBV9 and TRBJ2-1; tentative D call: TRBD2 (5 bases). Germline V gives CDR1 SGDLS, CDR2 YYNGEE. The ends were cut back, 6 bases at V and 5 bases at J, with 15 bases in the middle. The CDR3 runs to 14 residues. The CDR3 sequence is CASNLGGPNNEQFF. DNA for the CDR3: TGTGCCAGCAATCTGGGCGGGCCCAACAATGAGCAGTTCTTC.

Concerning this clone itself: One end of the junction does not line up with germline, which may come from a read error. The rearrangement uses TRBV11-2 and TRBJ1-4; possible D gene TRBD1, 6 bases. This CDR3 spans 15 amino acids. CDR1 and CDR2 from the germline V gene are SGHAT and FQNNGV. The DNA for the CDR3 is TGTGCCAGCAGCCTAGAGAGGGGGTCTAATGAAAAACTGTTTTTT. Protein: CASSLERGSNEKLFF.

V and J are TRBV10-1 and TRBJ2-1, with 7 bases identical to TRBD2. CDR1 and CDR2 from the germline V gene are WNHNN and SYGVQD (reference sequence). V was pared by 2 bases and J by 5 bases, with 9 bases of the junction left unmatched. The CDR3 totals 16 residues. The CDR3 DNA sequence: TGCGCCAGCAGTGAGCCGAGTTCTAGCGGAAACAATGAGCAGTTCTTC. Protein product: CASSEPSSSGNNEQFF.

The genes are TRBV7-9 and TRBJ2-1; D might be TRBD2 (5 bases). V was cut by 5 bases and J by 2 bases, with 10 bases left in between. The CDR3 is 14 residues long. Germline V gives CDR1 SEHNR, CDR2 FQNEAQ (reference sequence). This CDR3 reads CASSETGTYNEQFF. The CDR3 nucleotides read TGTGCCAGCAGCGAAACGGGAACCTACAATGAGCAGTTCTTC.

In this sample, this clone turned up once. V usage is TRBV20-1 and J usage is TRBJ2-3; D is undetermined. V lost 3 bases and J 5 bases, leaving 3 bases between the germline ends. The CDR3 sequence is 10 residues long. Germline CDR1 reads DFQATT; CDR2 reads SNEGSKA (reference sequence). This CDR3 reads CSASRDTQYF. The DNA of the CDR3 is TGCAGTGCTAGCCGAGATACGCAGTATTTT.

This rearrangement joins TRBV19 to TRBJ2-7; weak D call: TRBD1 (6 bases). The CDR3 consists of 12 residues. V shed 3 bases and J shed 7 bases, with 10 bases lying between them. CDR1 and CDR2 from the germline V gene are LNHDA and SQIVND (reference sequence). The CDR3 DNA reads TGTGCCAGTAGTATGGGGGCAGGGGAGCAGTACTTC. It specifies CASSMGAGEQYF.

V and J are TRBV18 and TRBJ1-6; D gene uncertain. This CDR3 region has 14 residues. Trimming removed 3 bases at V and 7 bases at J, with 10 bases between. CDR1 is KGHSH and CDR2 is LQKENI in the germline V gene. CDR3 DNA: TGTGCCAGCTCACCGGGTGGAGGGAATTCACCCCTCCACTTT. Its translation: CASSPGGGNSPLHF.

The V and J genes are TRBV14 and TRBJ2-7; D perhaps matches TRBD2 (5 bases). V gave up 4 bases and J gave up 3 bases, with 13 bases separating them. Germline V lookup: CDR1 SGHDN, CDR2 FVKESK. CDR3 length: 14 amino acids. The CDR3 here is CASSRYRGNYEQYF. Written as DNA, the CDR3 is TGTGCCAGCAGCCGATACAGAGGGAACTACGAGCAGTACTTC.

This sequence joins TRBV5-4 and TRBJ2-2, with D possibly being TRBD1 (5 bases). This CDR3 spans 15 amino acids. The germline gives CDR1 SGHNT, CDR2 YYREEE (reference sequence). V lost 1 base and J lost 5, with 12 bases in between. The CDR3 spells CASSLRAPGTGELFF. CDR3 nucleotides: TGTGCCAGCAGCTTGAGGGCGCCAGGGACCGGGGAGCTGTTTTTT.

The V call is TRBV5-5, the J call TRBJ2-1; 10 nucleotides line up with TRBD2. This CDR3 region has 14 residues. CDR1 and CDR2 (germline): SGHKS, YYEKEE (reference sequence). J lost 9 bases, V lost 0 bases, and 3 bases had no gene match. The DNA for the CDR3 is TGTGCCAGCAGCTTGGAGCGGGGGGGCGTTGAGCAGTTCTTC. As protein: CASSLERGGVEQFF.

V and J are TRBV29-1 and TRBJ2-1, with 7 bases lining up with TRBD2. This CDR3 contains 14 residues. After removal of 0 bases from V and 3 bases from J, the junction contained 2 bases not matched to a gene. Germline V gene sequence: CDR1 SQVTM, CDR2 ANQGSEA. The CDR3 DNA reads as TGCAGCGTTGAAGAGGGGGGGGACTACAATGAGCAGTTCTTC. Protein: CSVEEGGDYNEQFF.

The CDR3 coding sequence is TGCGCCAGCAGCCGAGGGAATAGCGGGAGGGCTTACACCGGGGAGCTGTTTTTT. Residues: CASSRGNSGRAYTGELFF. The V and J genes are TRBV4-1 and TRBJ2-2; 11 bases are a match to TRBD2. The length of the CDR3 is 18 residues. Germline V gene sequence: CDR1 MGHRA, CDR2 YSYEKL. V trimming: 4 bases; J trimming: 3 bases; junction bases outside the gene matches: 10.

The chain joins TRBV19 to TRBJ2-1; a weak D match, TRBD1 (5 bases). This CDR3 region has 14 residues. The germline V and J ends were trimmed by 4 bases and 0 bases, with 7 bases remaining between them. Looked up from germline, CDR1 is LNHDA and CDR2 is SQIVND (reference sequence). CDR3 DNA: TGTGCCAGTAGTAAGCAGGGCTCCTACAATGAGCAGTTCTTC. Protein sequence: CASSKQGSYNEQFF.

The chain couples TRBV19 to TRBJ1-5; D unclear. V shed 5 bases and J shed 7 bases, with 12 bases lying between them. The CDR3 is made up of 13 amino acids. Germline V CDR1 and CDR2: LNHDA, SQIVND (reference sequence). The CDR3 DNA follows: TGTGCCAGTAGTTTTACAGTTTACCAGCCCCAGCATTTT. Protein product: CASSFTVYQPQHF. The full variable domain, its missing parts supplied by reference TRBV19 and TRBJ1-5, is DGGITQSPKYLFRKEGQNVTLSCEQNLNHDAMYWYRQDPGQGLRLIYYSQIVNDFQKGDIAEGYSVSREKKESFPLTVTSAQKNPTAFYLCASSFTVYQPQHFGDGTRLSIL.

The rearrangement links TRBV5-4 to TRBJ2-5; the D gene is possibly TRBD1 (6 bases). Trimming cost V 9 bases and J 0 bases, with 9 bases left between them. Per the germline V gene, CDR1 is SGHNT and CDR2 is YYREEE (reference sequence). There are 12 residues in the CDR3. Here the CDR3 reads CATTGYQETQYF. DNA for the CDR3: TGTGCCACCACAGGGTACCAAGAGACCCAGTACTTC.